Listed here are 3 T cell receptor beta chains from one sample, sequenced in a study of T cell repertoires in cytomegalovirus infection. One entry per CDR3 protein results from TCRdb running MiXCR on the reads. The data hold about 740,000 distinct CDR3 sequences, with 35% to 45% observed a single time. Sequenced material: PBMCs. The receptor set was obtained from a human donor in good health (CMV status not recorded). Some clones in this sample may be carry-over from other donors' samples.

The chain combines TRBV5-1 with TRBJ2-7; D is ambiguous. V was cut by 0 bases and J by 2 bases, with 9 bases left in between. Per the germline V gene, CDR1 is SGHRS and CDR2 is YFSETQ. This CDR3 is built from 14 residues. The CDR3 is CASSLDKAAYEQYF. DNA of the CDR3: TGCGCCAGCAGCTTGGACAAGGCAGCCTACGAGCAGTACTTC.

The gene calls are TRBV5-6 and TRBJ1-3; D not certain. The CDR3 has 13 amino acids. Trimming shortened V by 5 bases and J by 0 bases, and 6 bases separated the two germline ends. CDR1 and CDR2 (germline): SGHDT, YYEEEE. The CDR3 spells CASRYGSGNTIYF. For the CDR3, the DNA is TGTGCCAGCAGGTACGGCTCTGGAAACACCATATATTTT. Full variable domain (remainder filled in from reference TRBV5-6 and TRBJ1-3): DAGVTQSPTHLIKTRGQQVTLRCSPKSGHDTVSWYQQALGQGPQFIFQYYEEEERQRGNFPDRFSGHQFPNYSSELNVNALLLGDSALYLCASRYGSGNTIYFGEGSWLTVV.

The V call is TRBV29-1, the J call TRBJ2-7; 8 positions agree with TRBD1. Germline trimming cut 2 bases from V and 3 bases from J; bases unmatched to any gene: 6. CDR3 length: 14 amino acids. CDR1 SQVTM and CDR2 ANQGSEA come from the germline V gene. The CDR3 protein is CSVETPGQDYEQYF. The DNA of the CDR3 is TGCAGCGTTGAAACCCCGGGACAGGACTACGAGCAGTACTTC.